This T cell receptor (beta chain) was recovered during a study of blood T cell repertoires in COVID-19 (dated by TCRdb to 2020 to 2021). With regard to the full study: The collaborator samples originated in the United States, Italy and Spain and spanned the acute and convalescent phases of COVID-19. The prospective study material was composed of cDNA or gDNA derived from T cells, B-cell-depleted T cells, or PBMCs. Subjects who had been exposed to COVID-19, were actively infected with it, or had recovered from it provided the deeply sampled blood TCRbeta repertoires that made up the dataset. A freely available public database, intended as a resource for researchers studying the immune response to SARS-CoV-2, is where the repertoires were released. The samples were drawn from the first 160 participants of the ongoing ImmuneRACE study and from under 1,500 subjects provided by 6 global collaborators. Nearly every sample came with metadata listing a de-identified subject ID, COVID-19 status, age in years and sex. Where available, HLA class I and class II types were taken from metadata supplied by the sample provider and were not determined by assay-based typing.

General findings and caveats noted by the study authors: The amount of clinical and demographic metadata varied by source and participant and was provided uncurated.

TCRbeta CDR3 regions were amplified from genomic DNA using the immunoSEQ Assay, a bias-controlled multiplex PCR. The paper's data handling went like this. Within the assay, amplification of reference gene primers was used to estimate how many nucleated cells each sample contained. To quantify the absolute abundance of each unique TCRbeta CDR3 rearrangement, sequence reads were collapsed and filtered. For each sample, productive Simpson clonality was calculated by taking the square root of Simpson's diversity index across productive rearrangements. Imported from immuneACCESS, the table was reduced by TCRdb to in-frame sequences with V and J called. These copies leave out some clones; in studies compared against another copy, an unresolved V gene accounts for under half, and the cause of the remainder is not known. V and J calls plus clone size are reproduced from that table; the DNA served to infer D and trimming. The sample table lists 150,000 or so clones, 80% of them with a count of one. About 6% of the sample goes to the ten largest clones.

Trimming removed 4 bases from V and 5 bases from J; the gene matches leave 13 bases unexplained. Taken from the germline V gene, the CDR1 and CDR2 loops are SGHDN and FVKESK. The CDR3 measures 16 amino acids from cysteine to phenylalanine. The read is trimmed to its CDR3 DNA, 48 bases read in frame from base 1. Of note for this clone: The clone's antigen remains unknown. No per-base quality is available; no much larger clone lies one base away.

In the prospective study, participants were roughly 18 to 100 years old, resided in around 25 geographic areas of the United States, and were enrolled through a virtual design. In the prospective study, cohorts were assigned on the basis of participant-reported clinical history obtained from a screening survey and a study questionnaire. ImmuneRACE Cohort 3 recovered participants were defined by two consecutive negative NP/OP PCR tests, healthcare professional clearance, or symptom resolution. In the prospective study, mobile phlebotomists collected whole blood, serum and a nasopharyngeal or oropharyngeal swab from each participant. Additional blood draws and questionnaires over a 2-month period could optionally be provided by prospective study participants. Before DNA extraction, blood samples from the prospective study were shipped at room temperature or frozen.

The TCR was taken from a man aged 35 to 55 who had recovered from COVID-19. The sequence links TRBV14 to TRBJ2-5, and TRBD1 matches 7 of the central bases. Material: PBMCs or T cells enriched from blood (not recorded which). The CDR3 protein sequence reads: CASSLIQGSKGETQYF. The nucleotide sequence reads as follows: TGTGCCAGCAGCCTAATACAGGGGTCGAAGGGGGAGACCCAGTACTTC.